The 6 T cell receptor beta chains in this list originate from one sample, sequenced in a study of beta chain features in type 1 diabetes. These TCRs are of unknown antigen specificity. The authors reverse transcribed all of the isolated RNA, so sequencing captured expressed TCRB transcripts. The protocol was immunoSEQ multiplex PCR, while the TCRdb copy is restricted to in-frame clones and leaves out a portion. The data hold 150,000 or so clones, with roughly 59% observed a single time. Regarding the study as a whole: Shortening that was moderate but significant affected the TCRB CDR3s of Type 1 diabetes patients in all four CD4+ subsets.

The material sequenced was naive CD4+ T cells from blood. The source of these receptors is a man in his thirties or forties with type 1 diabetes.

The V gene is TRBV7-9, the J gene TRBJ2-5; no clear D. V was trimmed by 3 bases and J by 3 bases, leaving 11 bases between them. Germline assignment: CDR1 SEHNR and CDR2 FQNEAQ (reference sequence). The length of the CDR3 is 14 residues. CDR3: CASSFGVDEETQYF. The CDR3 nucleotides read TGTGCCAGCAGCTTCGGCGTGGACGAAGAGACCCAGTACTTC.

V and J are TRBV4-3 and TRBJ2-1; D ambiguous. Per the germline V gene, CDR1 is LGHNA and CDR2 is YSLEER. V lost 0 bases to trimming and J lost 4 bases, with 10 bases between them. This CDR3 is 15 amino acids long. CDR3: CASSQEGKSYNEQFF. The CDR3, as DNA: TGCGCCAGCAGCCAAGAGGGCAAAAGTTACAATGAGCAGTTCTTC.

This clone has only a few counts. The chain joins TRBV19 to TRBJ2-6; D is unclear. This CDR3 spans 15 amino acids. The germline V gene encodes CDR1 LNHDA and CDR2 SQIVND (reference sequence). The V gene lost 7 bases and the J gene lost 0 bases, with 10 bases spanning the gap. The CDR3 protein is CASTTPPSGANVLTF. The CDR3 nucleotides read TGTGCCAGTACCACGCCGCCCTCTGGGGCCAACGTCCTGACTTTC.

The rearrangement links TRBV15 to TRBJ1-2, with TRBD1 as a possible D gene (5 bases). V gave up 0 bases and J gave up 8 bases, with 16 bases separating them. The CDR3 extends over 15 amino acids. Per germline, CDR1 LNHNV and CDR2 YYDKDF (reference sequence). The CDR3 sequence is CATSRDQSNRGGYTF. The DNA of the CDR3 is TGTGCCACCAGCAGAGATCAAAGTAATCGGGGCGGCTACACCTTC.

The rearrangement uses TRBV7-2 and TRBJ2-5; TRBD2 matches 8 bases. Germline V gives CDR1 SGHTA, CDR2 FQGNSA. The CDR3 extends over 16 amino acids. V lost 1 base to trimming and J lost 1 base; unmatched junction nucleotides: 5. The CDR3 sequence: CASSLVSGAFQETQYF. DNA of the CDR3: TGTGCCAGCAGCTTAGTTAGCGGGGCGTTCCAAGAGACCCAGTACTTC.

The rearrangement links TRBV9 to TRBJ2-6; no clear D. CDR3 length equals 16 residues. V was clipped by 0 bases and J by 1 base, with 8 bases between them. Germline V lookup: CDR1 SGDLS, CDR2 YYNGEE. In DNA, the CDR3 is TGTGCCAGCAGCGTAGAGGCCCATTCTGGGGCCAACGTCCTGACTTTC. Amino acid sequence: CASSVEAHSGANVLTF.